A single sample gave rise to the 26 T cell receptor beta chains below, sequenced in a study of cytomegalovirus exposure and HLA in healthy donors. The PCR was carried out with 60 Vbeta primers and 13 Jbeta primers. The assay was immunoSEQ multiplex PCR, and TCRdb's table has in-frame clones only and misses some. The record lists 30,000 to 35,000 clones, of which the ten most abundant hold around 3.4%. What was sequenced was PBMCs. These receptor sequences come from a man aged 35 to 55 in good health and CMV-seronegative.

This sequence joins TRBV25-1 and TRBJ1-2, with 7 bases identical to TRBD1. Trimming at V came to 4 bases and at J to 8 bases, leaving 7 bases not matched to a gene. From germline, CDR1 is MGHDK and CDR2 SYGVNS. The CDR3 has 13 residues. The CDR3 bases are TGTGCCAGCAGTGCCACAGGGGCTCAGGGCTACACCTTC. It is translated as CASSATGAQGYTF.

J is TRBJ1-1 and V is TRBV11-2, with TRBD1 as a possible D gene (6 bases). Trimming stripped 2 bases from V and 0 bases from J, with 10 bases between. CDR3 length: 15 residues. Germline V gene lookup returns CDR1 SGHAT and CDR2 FQNNGV. The CDR3 bases are TGTGCCAGCAGCTTATGGGGGCGCTTGAACACTGAAGCTTTCTTT. Its translation is CASSLWGRLNTEAFF.

This chain uses TRBV5-1 with TRBJ1-1; D is uncertain. The length of the CDR3 is 13 residues. V lost 4 bases, J lost 2 bases, and 9 bases lay in between. Germline loops: CDR1 SGHRS, CDR2 YFSETQ. CDR3 in DNA: TGCGCCAGCAGCCAGGACTCTAACACTGAAGCTTTCTTT. Its translation: CASSQDSNTEAFF.

The chain couples TRBV30 to TRBJ2-1; D remains ambiguous. The CDR3 is made up of 15 amino acids. CDR1 is GTSNPN, CDR2 SVGIG, per germline (reference sequence). V lost 0 bases and J lost 2, with 11 bases in between. CDR3 in DNA: TGTGCCTGGAGTGTAGAAGTTGCGGCCTACAATGAGCAGTTCTTC. Its translation: CAWSVEVAAYNEQFF.

The chain combines TRBV7-9 with TRBJ1-1; no definite D call. Germline lookup yields CDR1 SEHNR and CDR2 FQNEAQ (reference sequence). Trimming took off 5 bases at V and 5 bases at J, with 18 bases between the two ends. CDR3 length equals 15 residues. The CDR3 nucleotides are TGTGCCAGCAGCCCAACATCAGATGCGGGAACTGAAGCTTTCTTT. Residues: CASSPTSDAGTEAFF.

The chain couples TRBV5-1 to TRBJ1-1; no firm D call. Trimming removed 0 bases at V and 5 bases at J, with 11 bases between. CDR3 length: 14 residues. Germline-derived CDR1 and CDR2 are SGHRS and YFSETQ. The CDR3 protein is CASSLDPSGTEAFF. The CDR3 nucleotides are TGCGCCAGCAGCTTGGATCCCTCCGGGACTGAAGCTTTCTTT.

The rearrangement links TRBV4-3 to TRBJ2-7, with D possibly being TRBD1 (5 bases). Germline V lookup: CDR1 LGHNA, CDR2 YSLEER. The germline V and J ends were trimmed by 1 base and 5 bases, with 15 bases remaining between them. The CDR3 totals 15 residues. The DNA of the CDR3 is TGCGCCAGCAGCCAAGGAGTCGTCAGGGCGGACGAGCAGTACTTC. Translation gives CASSQGVVRADEQYF.

The CDR3 here is CAWSVRDYLSEQYF. CDR3 sequence (DNA): TGTGCCTGGAGTGTAAGGGACTACCTCTCCGAGCAGTACTTC. The V gene is TRBV30, the J gene TRBJ2-7, with 7 bases that match TRBD2. The CDR3 has 14 residues. With V trimmed by 0 bases and J by 6 bases, 8 bases remained unmatched. Looked up from germline, CDR1 is GTSNPN and CDR2 is SVGIG (reference sequence).

The V gene is TRBV5-4, the J gene TRBJ2-1; 7 bases agree with TRBD1. V was pared by 2 bases and J by 2 bases, with 7 bases of the junction left unmatched. In germline, CDR1 is SGHNT, CDR2 YYREEE (reference sequence). The CDR3 has 16 amino acids. The CDR3 nucleotides are TGTGCCAGCAGCTTAGGGCAGGGGGAAACCTACAATGAGCAGTTCTTC. As protein: CASSLGQGETYNEQFF.

The chain combines TRBV28 with TRBJ1-1; 9 bases line up with TRBD1. This CDR3 is 18 amino acids long. CDR1 is MDHEN, CDR2 SYDVKM, per germline. With V trimmed by 5 bases and J by 0 bases, 13 bases remained unmatched. The CDR3 DNA reads TGTGCCAGCAGTGACCGGGACAGGGCTGACCCCATGAACACTGAAGCTTTCTTT. This sequence encodes CASSDRDRADPMNTEAFF.

The rearrangement joins TRBV13 to TRBJ2-5, with 7 bases matching TRBD2. The trim removed 5 bases at V and 5 bases at J, leaving 8 bases unmatched. Germline CDR1 PRHDT, CDR2 FYEKMQ (reference sequence). The CDR3 loop spans 14 amino acids. The CDR3 here is CASSVRLAGETQYF. As DNA, the CDR3 is TGTGCCAGCAGCGTCCGACTAGCTGGCGAGACCCAGTACTTC.

V and J are TRBV18 and TRBJ1-1, with 9 bases aligning to TRBD1. The CDR3 is 15 residues long. Germline CDR1 is KGHSH and CDR2 is LQKENI. V trimming: 6 bases; J trimming: 3 bases; junction bases outside the gene matches: 8. In DNA form, the CDR3 reads TGTGCCAGCTCGCGGACAGGGGTTAAGGACACTGAAGCTTTCTTT. It specifies CASSRTGVKDTEAFF.

V gene TRBV19 combines with J gene TRBJ1-3, with D possibly matching TRBD1 (5 bases). Germline V gene data show CDR1 as LNHDA and CDR2 as SQIVND (reference sequence). Trimming removed 3 bases from V and 4 bases from J, with 19 bases in between. This CDR3 has 17 residues. The CDR3 is CASSMGGRFKVGNTIYF. The CDR3 bases are TGTGCCAGTAGTATGGGGGGACGTTTCAAGGTGGGAAACACCATATATTTT.

The V gene is TRBV5-4, the J gene TRBJ2-7; 8 bases are shared with TRBD2. The germline V gene encodes CDR1 SGHNT and CDR2 YYREEE (reference sequence). The CDR3 runs 15 residues. V dropped 0 bases and J dropped 5; count of bases not matched to a gene: 7. CDR3 in amino acids: CASSLAAGAWNEQYF. Written as DNA, the CDR3 is TGTGCCAGCAGCTTGGCAGCGGGGGCGTGGAACGAGCAGTACTTC. Using reference TRBV5-4 and TRBJ2-7 for the parts outside the CDR3, the full variable domain is ETGVTQSPTHLIKTRGQQVTLRCSSQSGHNTVSWYQQALGQGPQFIFQYYREEENGRGNFPPRFSGLQFPNYSSELNVNALELDDSALYLCASSLAAGAWNEQYFGPGTRLTVT.

This rearrangement joins TRBV5-1 to TRBJ1-2, with TRBD1 matching over 9 bases. This CDR3 is built from 16 residues. In germline, CDR1 is SGHRS, CDR2 YFSETQ. V shed 4 bases, J shed 7 bases, and the junction held 14 bases outside the gene matches. CDR3 sequence: CASSPELGQGISGYTF. CDR3 bases: TGCGCCAGCAGCCCTGAGCTGGGACAGGGTATATCTGGCTACACCTTC.

The DNA for the CDR3 is TGTGCCAGCAGCCTAGGGACAGTTAAGAGCTATGGCTACACCTTC. Translated: CASSLGTVKSYGYTF. The J gene is TRBJ1-2, the V gene TRBV11-2; TRBD1 matches at 7 bases. This CDR3 comprises 15 residues. Trimming at V came to 5 bases and at J to 4 bases, leaving 10 bases not matched to a gene. From germline, CDR1 is SGHAT and CDR2 FQNNGV.

The chain employs TRBV6-1 and TRBJ2-6; tentative D call: TRBD1 (5 bases). Germline V gene sequence: CDR1 MNHNS, CDR2 SASEGT. The CDR3 totals 17 residues. V dropped 3 bases and J dropped 3 bases, with 15 bases sitting between them. DNA for the CDR3: TGTGCCAGCAGTGATCGTGGGGCAACGGGTGGGGCCAACGTCCTGACTTTC. Amino acid sequence: CASSDRGATGGANVLTF.

Measured by frequency, this clone is medium-sized (0.01 to 0.1%). V gene TRBV10-3 combines with J gene TRBJ2-5, with a possible D match to TRBD2 (6 bases). Germline CDR1 and CDR2: ENHRY and SYGVKD. The CDR3 loop spans 14 amino acids. The V end lost 5 bases, the J end lost 3 bases, and 13 bases lay between the germline ends. Here the CDR3 DNA reads TGTGCCATCAGTCATCGGGGAGGAGAAGAGACCCAGTACTTC. It codes for CAISHRGGEETQYF.

The chain joins TRBV6-5 to TRBJ2-7; D ambiguous. CDR3 size: 15 residues. CDR1 MNHEY and CDR2 SVGAGI come from the germline V gene. Trimming took off 2 bases at V and 1 base at J, with 12 bases between the two ends. CDR3 nucleotide sequence: TGTGCCAGCAGTTACCCCGACTGTCTATCCTACGAGCAGTACTTC. Translation: CASSYPDCLSYEQYF.

The chain carries TRBV25-1 and TRBJ2-1; 11 bases agree with TRBD2. The CDR3 has 16 amino acids. Germline CDR1 is MGHDK and CDR2 is SYGVNS. V dropped 4 bases and J dropped 8; count of bases not matched to a gene: 10. The CDR3 bases are TGTGCCAGCAGTGGACCCGGGACTAGCGGCGTGGATGAGCAGTTCTTC. It yields the protein CASSGPGTSGVDEQFF.

J is TRBJ1-1 and V is TRBV5-8; D gene unclear. The germline gives CDR1 SGHTS, CDR2 YDEGEE. V lost 0 bases, J lost 2 bases, and 8 bases lay in between. The CDR3 is 14 residues long. CDR3 nucleotide sequence: TGTGCCAGCAGCTTGGCCGCGGTAAACACTGAAGCTTTCTTT. This translates into CASSLAAVNTEAFF.

This rearrangement joins TRBV27 to TRBJ1-2; 8 bases agree with TRBD1. This CDR3 has 14 amino acids. J gave up 3 bases and V 2 bases, and 2 bases lay outside the gene matches. Germline-derived CDR1 and CDR2 are MNHEY and SMNVEV (reference sequence). The CDR3 DNA reads as TGTGCCAGCAGTTTACAGGGGGCGGACTATGGCTACACCTTC. It specifies CASSLQGADYGYTF.

V gene TRBV11-3 combines with J gene TRBJ2-5; D not resolved. CDR1 and CDR2 (germline): SGHNT, YENEEA. V dropped 5 bases and J dropped 1 base, with 5 bases sitting between them. CDR3 length: 12 amino acids. As DNA, the CDR3 is TGTGCCAGCAGCCCCCTCCAAGAGACCCAGTACTTC. Translated, it gives CASSPLQETQYF.

V gene TRBV7-3 combines with J gene TRBJ2-7; D gene unclear. CDR3 length: 11 residues. Germline CDR1 reads SGHTA; CDR2 reads FQGTGA. V was pared by 5 bases and J by 3 bases, with 5 bases between. The CDR3 coding sequence is TGTGCCAGCAGCCCGGTCTACGAGCAGTACTTC. Its protein product is CASSPVYEQYF.

The rearrangement links TRBV6-6 to TRBJ2-7; TRBD1 agrees at 8 bases. This CDR3 spans 15 amino acids. The V gene's germline CDR1 is MNHNY and CDR2 SVGAGI (reference sequence). V gave up 7 bases and J gave up 1 base; unmatched junction bases: 9. The CDR3 is CASTQSQGASYEQYF. CDR3 DNA: TGTGCCAGCACCCAATCGCAGGGGGCTTCCTACGAGCAGTACTTC.

V is TRBV7-2 and J is TRBJ2-1; 14 bases agree with TRBD2. The length of the CDR3 is 18 residues. Germline CDR1 is SGHTA and CDR2 is FQGNSA. V trimming: 4 bases; J trimming: 4 bases; junction bases outside the gene matches: 9. CDR3 protein: CASSSDRLAGGRYNEQFF. The CDR3 DNA is TGTGCCAGCAGCTCCGACAGACTAGCGGGAGGGAGGTACAATGAGCAGTTCTTC.